These T cell receptor beta chains were read from a single sample in a study of breast tumors, draining lymph nodes, adjacent tissues. A single record per CDR3 protein comes from TCRdb applying MiXCR to the multiplex PCR reads. The data show about 200,000 distinct CDR3 sequences, with about 32% seen just once and around 4.4% held by the top ten. Sequencing input: axillary lymph node tissue. These receptors all stem from a female donor with breast cancer. Some clones in this sample may be carry-over from other donors' samples. CDR3s include the opening cysteine and the closing phenylalanine or tryptophan. The D gene is left open where the match is weak. Clone sizes are given selectively: once, few, many, or a class where the clone is expanded.

TRBV4-1	TRBJ1-4	TRBD1	-	CASSQGVDRVATDEKLFF	TGCGCCAGCAGCCAAGGCGTAGACAGGGTCGCAACTGATGAAAAACTGTTTTTT
TRBV19	TRBJ2-2	TRBD1	many	CASSLYRQGGTGELFF	TGTGCCAGTAGCCTCTACCGACAGGGCGGCACCGGGGAGCTGTTTTTT
TRBV7-2	TRBJ1-1	-	-	CASSLGTSRGIGSTEAFF	TGTGCCAGCAGCTTAGGGACCTCGCGGGGAATAGGGAGCACTGAAGCTTTCTTT
TRBV19	TRBJ1-1	-	few	CASSIGGPGTEAFF	TGTGCCAGTAGTATCGGGGGGCCAGGCACTGAAGCTTTCTTT
TRBV7-3	TRBJ2-1	-	many	CASSHPPPYNEQFF	TGTGCCAGCAGCCACCCCCCCCCCTACAATGAGCAGTTCTTC
TRBV7-2	TRBJ1-1	-	few	CASSLEGSQAEAFF	TGTGCCAGCAGCTTAGAAGGCAGTCAAGCTGAAGCTTTCTTT
TRBV10-2	TRBJ1-2	-	many	CASKDVNSESYTF	TGCGCCAGCAAGGACGTGAACTCGGAGAGCTACACCTTC
TRBV12-3/TRBV12-4	TRBJ1-3	-	many	CASSRSKVGSGNTIYF	TGTGCCAGCAGCCGATCAAAAGTAGGCTCTGGAAACACCATATATTTT
TRBV11-2	TRBJ2-3	-	many	CASSLAGPKDTQYF	TGTGCCAGCAGCTTAGCGGGGCCCAAAGATACGCAGTATTTT
TRBV19	TRBJ1-5	TRBD1	many	CASSKGAGLSNQPQHF	TGTGCCAGTAGTAAGGGGGCCGGGCTGAGCAATCAGCCCCAGCATTTT
TRBV20-1	TRBJ2-3	TRBD2	many	CSAIAGRKDTQYF	TGCAGTGCAATAGCGGGAAGGAAAGATACGCAGTATTTT
TRBV4-3	TRBJ1-2	TRBD1	many	CASSQGNRDRSYGYTF	TGCGCCAGCAGCCAGGGCAATCGGGACAGATCCTATGGCTACACCTTC
TRBV2	TRBJ2-5	-	many	CASSESTEGETQYF	TGTGCCAGCAGTGAGAGTACTGAAGGGGAGACCCAGTACTTC
TRBV7-2	TRBJ2-1	TRBD2	-	CASSSGTSGDEQFF	TGTGCCAGCAGCTCCGGGACTAGCGGGGACGAGCAGTTCTTC
TRBV6-1	TRBJ2-7	TRBD1	-	CASIPYRDRTYGQYF	TGTGCCAGCATACCCTACCGGGACAGAACCTACGGGCAGTACTTC
TRBV6-1	TRBJ1-2	-	-	CASIQGFYGYTF	TGTGCCAGCATCCAGGGGTTTTATGGCTACACCTTC
TRBV19	TRBJ2-6	-	-	CASSIGGWNTGANVLTF	TGTGCCAGTAGTATAGGGGGGTGGAACACCGGGGCCAACGTCCTGACTTTC
TRBV6-1	TRBJ1-4	-	many	CASRLETGYGEKLFF	TGTGCCAGCAGGTTGGAAACGGGGTACGGTGAAAAACTGTTTTTT
TRBV12-3/TRBV12-4	TRBJ2-7	-	many	CASSFERVSEQYF	TGTGCCAGCAGTTTTGAGAGAGTATCCGAGCAGTACTTC
TRBV6-1	TRBJ1-2	TRBD1	few	CASSEIQGAGGYTF	TGTGCCAGCAGTGAAATACAGGGGGCCGGGGGCTACACCTTC
TRBV29-1	TRBJ1-2	-	-	CSVGSQTNYGYTF	TGCAGCGTAGGTAGTCAAACCAACTATGGCTACACCTTC
TRBV20-1	TRBJ2-5	-	-	CRAKGDPLGEAQYF	TGCAGGGCCAAAGGGGACCCATTGGGAGAGGCCCAGTACTTC
TRBV24-1	TRBJ2-7	TRBD1	many	CAASDSRTGSYEQYF	TGTGCCGCCAGTGATTCCCGGACAGGATCCTACGAGCAGTACTTC
TRBV5-1	TRBJ2-2	-	many	CASSPPNTGELFF	TGTGCCAGCAGCCCCCCCAACACCGGGGAGCTGTTTTTT
TRBV5-1	TRBJ1-6	-	many	CASSLAGGSSYNSPLHF	TGCGCCAGCAGCTTGGCCGGCGGGAGCTCCTATAATTCACCCCTCCACTTT
TRBV20-1	TRBJ2-7	-	many	CSATPRPYEQYF	TGCAGTGCTACGCCCAGACCCTACGAGCAGTACTTC
TRBV7-2	TRBJ1-1	-	-	CASSLGVVGRVGYTEAFF	TGTGCCAGCAGCTTAGGGGTTGTAGGCCGAGTGGGGTACACTGAAGCTTTCTTT
TRBV6-6	TRBJ2-1	TRBD2	many	CASSYLAGGTDEQFF	TGTGCCAGCAGTTACTTAGCGGGGGGGACCGATGAGCAGTTCTTC
TRBV6-1	TRBJ1-4	-	few	CASSQAGPADEKLFF	TGTGCCAGCAGTCAAGCTGGCCCCGCGGATGAAAAACTGTTTTTT
TRBV6-6	TRBJ1-5	TRBD1	many	CASSLAGQGSPYSNQPQHF	TGTGCCAGCAGTCTGGCCGGACAGGGGTCCCCTTATAGCAATCAGCCCCAGCATTTT
TRBV3-1	TRBJ1-5	-	many	CASSQDHQPQHF	TGTGCCAGCAGCCAAGACCATCAGCCCCAGCATTTT
TRBV2	TRBJ1-2	-	-	CASKAGDGYGFTF	TGTGCCAGCAAGGCAGGGGACGGCTATGGCTTCACCTTC
TRBV12-3/TRBV12-4	TRBJ1-1	-	few	CASSQNTEAFF	TGTGCCAGCAGTCAGAACACTGAAGCTTTCTTT
TRBV7-9	TRBJ1-2	-	-	CASSLRRGRASGYTF	TGTGCCAGCAGCCTCCGGAGGGGCAGGGCCTCTGGCTACACCTTC
TRBV19	TRBJ1-2	-	many	CASRPNGQRYGYTF	TGTGCCAGTAGGCCCAACGGACAGAGGTATGGCTACACCTTC
TRBV12-3/TRBV12-4	TRBJ1-1	-	many	CASSFAADTEAFF	TGTGCCAGCAGTTTCGCGGCAGACACTGAAGCTTTCTTT
TRBV12-3/TRBV12-4	TRBJ2-5	TRBD1	medium-sized	CASSRRDRQETQYF	TGTGCCAGCAGTCGCCGGGACAGACAAGAGACCCAGTACTTC
TRBV12-3/TRBV12-4	TRBJ1-2	-	many	CASSPGAPLSGYTF	TGTGCCAGCAGCCCTGGGGCGCCTCTCAGTGGCTACACCTTC
TRBV11-3	TRBJ2-2	-	few	CASRDLRGTGELFF	TGTGCCAGCAGAGATCTTCGGGGCACCGGGGAGCTGTTTTTT
TRBV19	TRBJ1-2	TRBD1	many	CASSNSGQRISRGYTF	TGTGCCAGTAGTAATTCGGGACAGCGGATATCGAGAGGCTACACCTTC
TRBV7-9	TRBJ2-1	-	many	CASSLIGTDSYNEQFF	TGTGCCAGCAGCTTAATTGGAACAGACTCCTACAATGAGCAGTTCTTC
TRBV20-1	TRBJ1-5	TRBD1	many	CSATRDSHQPQHF	TGCAGTGCGACCCGGGACAGCCATCAGCCCCAGCATTTT